The present entry profiles one TCR beta chain with its context. The antigen is undetermined. These data originate in a study of T-cell memory formation after mild COVID-19. TCRdb re-called the 5' RACE reads through MiXCR, storing one row per CDR3 protein. The sample yields some 330,000 distinct CDR3 sequences, around 21% seen once. The CDR3 runs to 11 residues. Between the trimmed V and J ends, which lost 6 bases and 7 bases, there was a span of 9 bases. CDR1 is SEHNR and CDR2 is FQNEAQ in the germline V gene (reference sequence). Study-wide results and caveats: Pre-infection memory showed some responding clones, and this suggested that cross-reactive memory joined.

The receptor comes from an adult woman who had mild COVID-19 (a few samples of this study predate the infection). Cell type and time point are not known. The sample was PBMCs or a T cell subset sorted from them (not recorded which). V gene TRBV7-9 combines with J gene TRBJ1-1; the D gene is possibly TRBD1 (6 bases). CDR3 residues: CASSYRDEAFF. The DNA for the CDR3 is TGTGCCAGCAGTTACAGGGATGAAGCTTTCTTT. The variable domain in full, with the rest retrieved from reference TRBV7-9 and TRBJ1-1, is DTGVSQNPRHKITKRGQNVTFRCDPISEHNRLYWYRQTLGQGPEFLTYFQNEAQLEKSRLLSDRFSAERPKGSFSTLEIQRTEQGDSAMYLCASSYRDEAFFGQGTRLTVV.